This T cell receptor (beta chain) was obtained from a study of T-cell memory formation after mild COVID-19. The CDR3 runs to 14 residues. With V trimmed by 0 bases and J by 9 bases, 4 bases remained unmatched. Germline lookup yields CDR1 SGDLS and CDR2 YYNGEE. Constant-segment primers and 5'RACE yielded cDNA libraries for TCR alpha and TCR beta, each carrying sample barcodes and UMIs. TCRdb recomputed calls from the 5' RACE reads with MiXCR, one row per CDR3 protein. This sample has roughly 550,000 distinct CDR3 sequences, with roughly 22% found just once. The rearrangement joins TRBV9 to TRBJ2-3; 10 bases map to TRBD2. The material sequenced was PBMCs or a T cell subset sorted from them (not recorded which). The TCR comes from an adult woman who had mild COVID-19 (a few samples of this study predate the infection). Cell type and time point are not known. For the CDR3, the DNA is TGTGCCAGCAGCGTAGGGCTTAGCGGGAGGACGCAGTATTTT. Translating it yields CASSVGLSGRTQYF.